The present entry profiles one T cell receptor beta chain with its context. The method was immunoSEQ multiplex PCR; TCRdb's version includes in-frame clones alone and lacks a portion of them. The sample includes 200,000 to 250,000 clones, around 90% of them seen just once. The germline V gene has CDR1 KGHSH and CDR2 LQKENI. Between the trimmed V and J ends, which lost 3 bases and 0 bases, there was a span of 17 bases. This CDR3 has 17 amino acids. The data were taken from a study of blood T cell repertoires in COVID-19. Study in general: Specimens from acute and convalescent COVID-19 originated in the United States, Italy and Spain. T cells, B-cell-depleted T cells, or PBMCs supplied cDNA or gDNA.

This rearrangement joins TRBV18 to TRBJ1-1, with a possible D match to TRBD1 (5 bases). This sequence was found in a woman between 25 and 40 years old who had been exposed to COVID-19. What was sequenced was PBMCs or T cells enriched from blood (not recorded which). This CDR3 is CASSPLQLTEMNTEAFF. DNA of the CDR3: TGTGCCAGCTCACCTTTGCAATTGACAGAGATGAACACTGAAGCTTTCTTT.